These 19 T cell receptor beta chains originate from one sample sequenced in a study of TIL therapy for anti-PD-1-resistant metastatic lung cancer. Time point specified: pre-treatment sample, taken before nivolumab and TIL therapy. The libraries were made with immunoSEQ v3. Using immunoSEQ multiplex PCR, the repertoire was profiled, and TCRdb retains in-frame clones only, with some absent. The sample shows just under 60,000 clones, roughly 69% of them seen only once. The sample in question was blood, obtained at baseline. All receptors come from a person aged 25-85 years with non-small cell lung cancer.

This chain joins TRBV10-3 and TRBJ2-1; 8 bases line up with TRBD1. Germline CDR1 ENHRY, CDR2 SYGVKD. This CDR3 comprises 15 residues. Losses at the gene ends were 7 bases for V and 6 bases for J; bases not matched to a gene: 11. The CDR3 region is CAINPDRVRVNEQFF. Written as DNA, the CDR3 is TGTGCCATCAATCCGGACAGGGTTAGGGTCAATGAGCAGTTCTTC.

The gene calls are TRBV2 and TRBJ2-7; D ambiguous. There are 11 residues in the CDR3. V was trimmed by 4 bases and J by 4 bases, leaving 5 bases between them. Germline lookup yields CDR1 SNHLY and CDR2 FYNNEI. The CDR3 here is CASSALYEQYF. CDR3 in DNA: TGTGCCAGCAGTGCCCTGTACGAGCAGTACTTC.

In its sample, this clone was seen a few times. The chain joins TRBV5-6 to TRBJ2-7; D gene unclear. CDR1 and CDR2 from the germline V gene are SGHDT and YYEEEE. V dropped 3 bases and J dropped 6 bases, with 25 bases sitting between them. The CDR3 consists of 17 residues. This CDR3 is CASSSTVDLGWNGEQYF. The CDR3 nucleotides read TGTGCCAGCAGCTCAACCGTGGACCTCGGGTGGAACGGCGAGCAGTACTTC.

In its sample, this clone was seen once. CDR3 in DNA: TGTGCCAGCAGTCGACAGGGCCCAAGCTCCTACGAGCAGTACTTC. It codes for CASSRQGPSSYEQYF. This chain uses TRBV6-1 with TRBJ2-7, with 7 bases lining up with TRBD1. The germline V gene encodes CDR1 MNHNS and CDR2 SASEGT. This CDR3 region has 15 residues. Losses at the gene ends were 5 bases for V and 0 bases for J; bases not matched to a gene: 7.

The chain joins TRBV5-1 to TRBJ2-1, with TRBD2 as a possible D gene (6 bases). Germline-derived CDR1 and CDR2 are SGHRS and YFSETQ. This CDR3 region has 14 residues. Trimming took 5 bases from V and 6 from J, leaving 15 bases between them. The CDR3 spells CASSKEGQTNEQFF. The CDR3 DNA sequence: TGCGCCAGCAGTAAGGAGGGGCAGACCAATGAGCAGTTCTTC.

V and J are TRBV5-1 and TRBJ1-5, with D perhaps matching TRBD1 (5 bases). Deletions cut 2 bases from V and 3 bases from J, with 18 bases between. Germline-derived CDR1 and CDR2 are SGHRS and YFSETQ. This CDR3 spans 17 amino acids. The CDR3 nucleotides are TGCGCCAGCAGCTTCTCCCCGGGGGGGGGTCCCAATCAGCCCCAGCATTTT. Translating gives CASSFSPGGGPNQPQHF.

The chain combines TRBV25-1 with TRBJ1-4; D might be TRBD1 (6 bases). V was cut by 2 bases and J by 8 bases, with 15 bases left in between. The CDR3 extends over 15 amino acids. From germline, CDR1 is MGHDK and CDR2 SYGVNS. The CDR3 DNA follows: TGTGCCAGCAGTGAACGCACGGGGGCTGGGGAAAAACTGTTTTTT. Its protein is CASSERTGAGEKLFF.

The rearrangement joins TRBV28 to TRBJ1-5, with TRBD1 as a possible D gene (6 bases). Trimming removed 3 bases at V and 5 bases at J, with 11 bases between. CDR1 and CDR2 (germline): MDHEN, SYDVKM. The CDR3 consists of 14 residues. CDR3 amino acids: CASSFDRTYQPQHF. The CDR3 coding sequence is TGTGCCAGCAGTTTTGACAGGACATATCAGCCCCAGCATTTT.

The gene calls are TRBV4-1 and TRBJ1-1, with 7 nucleotides matching TRBD1. Germline lookup yields CDR1 MGHRA and CDR2 YSYEKL. This CDR3 contains 15 residues. Trimming at V came to 2 bases and at J to 5 bases, leaving 8 bases not matched to a gene. CDR3 residues: CASSQSTGRGTEAFF. CDR3 sequence (DNA): TGCGCCAGCAGCCAATCGACAGGGCGAGGGACTGAAGCTTTCTTT.

The V call is TRBV5-1, the J call TRBJ2-3, with 11 bases identical to TRBD1. V lost 2 bases, J lost 3 bases, and 2 bases stayed unmatched. CDR1 and CDR2 (germline): SGHRS, YFSETQ. This CDR3 has 15 amino acids. The CDR3, as DNA: TGCGCCAGCAGCTTCGGACAGGGGGCAACAGATACGCAGTATTTT. Its translation is CASSFGQGATDTQYF.

To note about this clone: Other DNA sequences in the same sample also yield this CDR3. J is TRBJ1-5 and V is TRBV28, with 11 positions matching TRBD1. Germline CDR1 and CDR2: MDHEN and SYDVKM. The CDR3 is 14 residues long. The V and J ends lost 5 bases and 7 bases, in that order; junction bases with no gene match: 4. The CDR3 DNA reads TGTGCCAGCAGTGGACAGGGGGCGGTGCAGCCCCAGCATTTT. Protein product: CASSGQGAVQPQHF.

CDR3 amino acids: CASSLGGLAEYNEQFF. The DNA of the CDR3 is TGTGCCAGCAGCTTAGGGGGACTAGCGGAGTACAATGAGCAGTTCTTC. The V call is TRBV5-4, the J call TRBJ2-1, with TRBD2 matching over 11 bases. V shed 2 bases and J 4 bases; nucleotides not matched to a gene: 5. The germline V gene has CDR1 SGHNT and CDR2 YYREEE (reference sequence). The CDR3 is 16 amino acids.

CDR3 nucleotide sequence: TGCGCCAGCAGCCAAGGGGGGCAGGGGGGAATACATGGCTACACCTTC. This gives the protein CASSQGGQGGIHGYTF. The chain combines TRBV4-1 with TRBJ1-2; TRBD1 agrees at 7 bases. This CDR3 contains 16 residues. Germline V gene lookup returns CDR1 MGHRA and CDR2 YSYEKL. The trim removed 1 base at V and 6 bases at J, leaving 11 bases unmatched.

As DNA, the CDR3 is TGTGCCATCAGTGAGATGCCGAACACTGAAGCTTTCTTT. Protein sequence: CAISEMPNTEAFF. V and J are TRBV10-3 and TRBJ1-1, with D unresolved. Germline CDR1 is ENHRY and CDR2 is SYGVKD. The CDR3 is 13 residues long. V lost 2 bases to trimming and J lost 1 base, with 5 bases between them.

The chain is built from TRBV19 and TRBJ1-2; the D is unclear. The CDR3 loop spans 11 amino acids. CDR1 is LNHDA, CDR2 SQIVND, per germline (reference sequence). Trimming took 6 bases from V and 2 from J, leaving 4 bases between them. This CDR3 is CASRQNYGYTF. CDR3 bases: TGTGCCAGTAGACAGAACTATGGCTACACCTTC. Using reference TRBV19 and TRBJ1-2 for the parts outside the CDR3, the full variable domain is DGGITQSPKYLFRKEGQNVTLSCEQNLNHDAMYWYRQDPGQGLRLIYYSQIVNDFQKGDIAEGYSVSREKKESFPLTVTSAQKNPTAFYLCASRQNYGYTFGSGTRLTVV.

This clone occurred a few times. CDR3 protein: CASRRTGYGATEAFF. The CDR3 DNA sequence: TGTGCCAGCAGGCGGACAGGGTACGGGGCCACTGAAGCTTTCTTT. The chain is built from TRBV2 and TRBJ1-1; the match to TRBD1 covers 8 bases. J lost 4 bases, V lost 6 bases, and 10 bases had no gene match. Per the germline V gene, CDR1 is SNHLY and CDR2 is FYNNEI. CDR3 size: 15 residues.

This clone was seen a few times. The rearrangement links TRBV5-1 to TRBJ1-2; a weak D match, TRBD1 (5 bases). The V gene's germline CDR1 is SGHRS and CDR2 YFSETQ. The CDR3 totals 12 residues. The V end lost 0 bases, the J end lost 6 bases, and 6 bases lay between the germline ends. The CDR3 region is CASSLGGDGYTF. For the CDR3, the DNA is TGCGCCAGCAGCTTGGGAGGGGATGGCTACACCTTC.

This rearrangement joins TRBV5-1 to TRBJ2-1, with 7 bases fitting TRBD1. V lost 2 bases to trimming and J lost 8 bases; unmatched junction nucleotides: 10. The CDR3 runs 15 residues. Germline V CDR1 and CDR2: SGHRS, YFSETQ. The CDR3 sequence: CASSFNRGRGDEQFF. In nucleotides, the CDR3 is TGCGCCAGCAGCTTTAACAGGGGAAGGGGCGATGAGCAGTTCTTC.

This clone was detected a few times. J is TRBJ2-4 and V is TRBV4-1, with TRBD1 matching over 8 bases. CDR1 and CDR2 (germline): MGHRA, YSYEKL. The CDR3 extends over 14 amino acids. The J segment lost 13 bases and the V segment lost 0 bases, leaving 8 bases of the junction unmatched. CDR3 coding DNA: TGCGCCAGCAGCCAAGAATACAGGGGGTCTCTGCAGTACTTC. Protein: CASSQEYRGSLQYF.